This TCR beta chain derives from a study of neoadjuvant anti-PD-1 for oral cavity cancer. Assay used: immunoSEQ multiplex PCR; TCRdb lists only in-frame clones, some missing. This sample has roughly 15,000 clones, with over 65% found just once. This CDR3 comprises 15 residues. The germline CDR1 and CDR2 sequences are ENHRY and SYGVKD. Trimming took off 3 bases at V and 3 bases at J, with 15 bases between the two ends. The chain links TRBV10-3 to TRBJ2-7, with D unclear. The clonotype was recovered from a person between 35 and 79 years old with oral cavity squamous cell carcinoma. The material sequenced was PBMCs, taken before nivolumab (anti-PD-1) treatment. This CDR3 is CAISDSRDRYYEQYF. DNA of the CDR3: TGTGCCATCAGTGATTCGAGAGACCGTTACTACGAGCAGTACTTC.